The rows below give T cell receptor beta chains drawn from one sample of a study of T cells after yellow fever vaccination. One entry per CDR3 protein, called by TCRdb with MiXCR from the 5' RACE reads. In the table there are approximately 510,000 distinct CDR3 sequences, around a fifth of which are singletons. The sequenced sample was PBMCs, obtained less than 25 days after the first yellow fever vaccination. Receptor source: a man between 18 and 29 years old who received the YFV17D yellow fever vaccine. Each CDR3 is given with its conserved first and last residue. D genes are given only for firm matches. Clone size, where shown, is once, few, many, or a class for clones that have expanded.

clone_size d_call j_call v_call cdr3_nt cdr3_aa
many . TRBJ1-2 TRBV6-5 TGTGCCAGCAGTTACGCGGGGAGTCGGTATGGCTACACCTTC CASSYAGSRYGYTF
. TRBD2 TRBJ2-1 TRBV7-2 TGTGCCAGCAGCCAGAGGACTAGCGGGAGCAATGAGCAGTTCTTC CASSQRTSGSNEQFF
. . TRBJ2-1 TRBV6-2/TRBV6-3 TGTGCCAGCAGTTACGGCGGGGAATCATGGTCCTACAATGAGCAGTTCTTC CASSYGGESWSYNEQFF
. TRBD2 TRBJ2-3 TRBV10-3 TGTGCCATCAGTGATACTAGCGGGAAGTATACGCAGTATTTT CAISDTSGKYTQYF
. . TRBJ2-3 TRBV20-1 TGCAGTGCTCTAGTCAGGGGGGGGGTGGAAGATACGCAGTATTTT CSALVRGGVEDTQYF
. . TRBJ2-1 TRBV28 TGTGCCAGCAGTTTCGTACCGTTCGGCAATGAGCAGTTCTTC CASSFVPFGNEQFF
. . TRBJ2-2 TRBV19 TGTGCCAGTAGTATAGATCTTTGGGGGGCCGGGGAGCTGTTTTTT CASSIDLWGAGELFF
. . TRBJ1-2 TRBV4-1 TGCGCCAGCAGCCAAGTCCTCGGCGGCTATGGCTACACCTTC CASSQVLGGYGYTF
. TRBD2 TRBJ2-5 TRBV5-4 TGTGCCAGCACCCCCGCTAGCGGGAACCAAGAGACCCAGTACTTC CASTPASGNQETQYF
. . TRBJ1-5 TRBV4-1 TGCGCCAGCAGCCATTTGGGCAGCAATCAGCCCCAGCATTTT CASSHLGSNQPQHF
. . TRBJ2-2 TRBV7-3 TGTGCCAGCAGCTACGGGGGTTCGAGGACCGGGGAGCTGTTTTTT CASSYGGSRTGELFF
few . TRBJ1-3 TRBV10-3 TGTGCCATCAGTGGTTGGGACGTCTCTGGAAACACCATATATTTT CAISGWDVSGNTIYF
many TRBD1 TRBJ2-1 TRBV11-2 TGTGCCAGCAGCTTAGGGTGGACAGGTATCAATGAGCAGTTCTTC CASSLGWTGINEQFF
. . TRBJ1-6 TRBV27 TGTGCCAGCAGTCCCACCCCCAGCTCCTATAATTCACCCCTCCACTTT CASSPTPSSYNSPLHF
few TRBD1 TRBJ1-6 TRBV6-2/TRBV6-3 TGTGCCAGCAGTTACCCCCGGACAGGGGAGTCACCCCTCCACTTT CASSYPRTGESPLHF
. TRBD2 TRBJ2-1 TRBV7-2 TGTGCCAGCAGCTTAGTAGCGGGGATGTACAATGAGCAGTTCTTC CASSLVAGMYNEQFF
. . TRBJ1-1 TRBV4-1 TGCGCCAGCAGCCAAGATTGGCAGGCGGCTTTCTTT CASSQDWQAAFF
. . TRBJ1-1 TRBV29-1 TGCAGCGCCAAAGGTCCCACTGAAGCTTTCTTT CSAKGPTEAFF
. TRBD2 TRBJ2-3 TRBV20-1 TGCAGTGCCACCCTTCCGGAGCGGGGGAGCACAGATACGCAGTATTTT CSATLPERGSTDTQYF
few . TRBJ2-3 TRBV3-1 TGTGCCAGCAGCCAAGACGGTCGCCCAGATACGCAGTATTTT CASSQDGRPDTQYF
few . TRBJ2-7 TRBV30 TGTGCCTGGAGCGCAATCAGGGGGGGGTACGAGCAGTACTTC CAWSAIRGGYEQYF
. . TRBJ2-1 TRBV6-2/TRBV6-3 TGTGCCAGCAGGCCACGCGGGTCGCAGTTCTTC CASRPRGSQFF
. . TRBJ1-2 TRBV18 TGTGCCAGCTCACCTGACCAGGGATGGAGTGGCTACACCTTC CASSPDQGWSGYTF
. . TRBJ1-4 TRBV20-1 TGCAGTGCTAGAGATTCATCTTATTCCAGGGGTGAAGGAAAACTGTTTTTT CSARDSSYSRGEGKLFF
. . TRBJ2-1 TRBV3-1 TGTGCCAGCAGCCGGGCAGAGACGAACAATGAGCAGTTCTTC CASSRAETNNEQFF
many . TRBJ2-1 TRBV5-5 TGTGCCAGCAGCTTGATGTACAATGAGCAGTTCTTC CASSLMYNEQFF
few TRBD1 TRBJ1-1 TRBV29-1 TGCAGCGTTGAGGGACAGGTGAACACTGAAGCTTTCTTT CSVEGQVNTEAFF
few TRBD1 TRBJ1-1 TRBV29-1 TGCAGCGTTGGTGTTACGTTTGGGACAGACGCTTTCTTT CSVGVTFGTDAFF
. TRBD2 TRBJ2-7 TRBV25-1 TGTGCCAGCAGTGAATCTCCTAGCGGGACCTACGAGCAGTACTTC CASSESPSGTYEQYF
many TRBD1 TRBJ2-1 TRBV12-3/TRBV12-4 TGTGCCAGCACGGACGGGACAGGGGATTACAATGAGCAGTTCTTC CASTDGTGDYNEQFF
few . TRBJ1-6 TRBV7-2 TGTGCCAGCAGCTCGCCACTAGGGTCACCCCTCCACTTT CASSSPLGSPLHF
. . TRBJ1-6 TRBV4-3 TGCGCCAGCAGCCAAGACAGGGCCGCGGGTTCACCCCTCCACTTT CASSQDRAAGSPLHF
few TRBD1 TRBJ2-5 TRBV4-1 TGCGCCAGCAGCCAAGATACCAGGGGGATGGAGACCCAGTACTTC CASSQDTRGMETQYF
. . TRBJ2-1 TRBV6-5 TGTGCCAGCAGTTACTACAGCTCCTACAATGAGCAGTTCTTC CASSYYSSYNEQFF
few TRBD1 TRBJ1-1 TRBV9 TGTGCCAGCAGCGCCGGACAGGACCTATTTGCTTTCTTT CASSAGQDLFAFF
few . TRBJ2-2 TRBV5-4 TGTGCCAGCAGCCCGATTACCGGGCTCCAAGGCAGCGGGGAGCTGTTTTTT CASSPITGLQGSGELFF
. TRBD2 TRBJ2-5 TRBV29-1 TGCAGCGTCGGGATGACTAGCGGGGGGCAAGAGACCCAGTACTTC CSVGMTSGGQETQYF
. . TRBJ1-5 TRBV12-3/TRBV12-4 TGTGCCAGCAGTCCACCGACATCTGAGGGCAATCAGCCCCAGCATTTT CASSPPTSEGNQPQHF
. TRBD2 TRBJ2-1 TRBV10-3 TGTGCCATCAGTGACTTCGCCATAGCGGGGGGCTCCTACAATGAGCAGTTCTTC CAISDFAIAGGSYNEQFF
. . TRBJ2-3 TRBV12-3/TRBV12-4 TGTGCCAGCAGCCCCGAATGGACAGATACGCAGTATTTT CASSPEWTDTQYF